Below, 29 T cell receptor beta chains from the same sample are listed, as sequenced in a study of beta chain features in type 1 diabetes. Study-wide points: TCRB CDR3s from Type 1 diabetes patients were moderately but significantly shorter in all four CD4+ subsets.

Expressed TCRB transcripts were sequenced because the entire RNA isolate underwent reverse transcription. Sequencing was performed with immunoSEQ multiplex PCR; in TCRdb, only in-frame clones are kept and a portion is missing. The table has around 250,000 clones, approximately 25% seen once. The antigens of these receptors remain unknown. Sequencing was done on a sample of naive CD4+ T cells from blood. These receptors were obtained from a woman aged 25 to 39 with type 1 diabetes.

V gene TRBV5-1 combines with J gene TRBJ2-3, with 8 bases aligning to TRBD2. The CDR3 has 17 residues. Trimming removed 2 bases from V and 3 bases from J; junction bases left unmatched: 11. Germline V gives CDR1 SGHRS, CDR2 YFSETQ. The CDR3 nucleotides are TGCGCCAGCAGCTTAGGTCTAGCGGGCCTATTGACAGATACGCAGTATTTT. Encoded protein: CASSLGLAGLLTDTQYF.

This sequence joins TRBV30 and TRBJ2-7, with a tentative D call TRBD1 (6 bases). CDR1 and CDR2 from the germline V gene are GTSNPN and SVGIG (reference sequence). There are 12 residues in the CDR3. V was shortened by 6 bases and J by 1 base, with 10 bases between the two germline ends. The CDR3 region has the DNA TGTGCCTGTGGGACATATTCCTACGAGCAGTACTTC. Translation: CACGTYSYEQYF.

This clone was detected only a few times. This sequence joins TRBV5-1 and TRBJ2-7; D possibly corresponds to TRBD1 (6 bases). This CDR3 contains 15 residues. Germline values: CDR1 SGHRS, CDR2 YFSETQ. V gave up 5 bases and J gave up 0 bases, with 15 bases separating them. The CDR3 coding sequence is TGCGCCAGCAGAGGACGGGACACCTTCTCCTACGAGCAGTACTTC. It translates to CASRGRDTFSYEQYF.

V is TRBV30 and J is TRBJ2-7; 11 bases match TRBD2. The CDR3 sequence is 17 residues long. Germline CDR1 and CDR2: GTSNPN and SVGIG (reference sequence). With 4 bases clipped from V and 3 bases from J, the junction kept 14 bases outside the gene matches. The CDR3 is CAWKTGTSGIIYYEQYF. For the CDR3, the DNA is TGTGCCTGGAAAACCGGGACTAGCGGCATAATATACTACGAGCAGTACTTC.

V is TRBV29-1 and J is TRBJ2-1, with no clear D. Per the germline V gene, CDR1 is SQVTM and CDR2 is ANQGSEA. CDR3 length: 12 amino acids. The V end lost 3 bases, the J end lost 6 bases, and 9 bases lay between the germline ends. The CDR3 is CSVESGSNEQFF. The CDR3 DNA sequence: TGCAGCGTTGAGTCCGGGTCCAATGAGCAGTTCTTC.

This clone appeared a few times. V is TRBV29-1 and J is TRBJ2-5, with a tentative D call TRBD2 (6 bases). Per the germline V gene, CDR1 is SQVTM and CDR2 is ANQGSEA. The CDR3 sequence is 13 residues long. The germline V and J ends were trimmed by 7 bases and 2 bases, with 14 bases remaining between them. The CDR3 region has the DNA TGCAGCGCCGTGACTAGTTATCAAGAGACCCAGTACTTC. Protein: CSAVTSYQETQYF.

This clone was counted between two and nine times. This sequence joins TRBV29-1 and TRBJ1-1, with unresolved D. The CDR3 runs to 11 residues. The germline CDR1 and CDR2 sequences are SQVTM and ANQGSEA. V gave up 6 bases and J gave up 3 bases, with 8 bases separating them. The CDR3 nucleotides read TGCAGCGTGGCCGTCTACACTGAAGCTTTCTTT. Residues: CSVAVYTEAFF. The full variable domain, in which reference TRBV29-1 and TRBJ1-1 provide the parts outside the CDR3, is SAVISQKPSRDICQRGTSLTIQCQVDSQVTMMFWYRQQPGQSLTLIATANQGSEATYESGFVIDKFPISRPNLTFSTLTVSNMSPEDSSIYLCSVAVYTEAFFGQGTRLTVV.

The chain links TRBV15 to TRBJ2-3, with TRBD2 matching over 7 bases. The CDR3 length is 16 residues. V was clipped by 1 base and J by 1 base; unmatched bases: 5. CDR1 is LNHNV, CDR2 YYDKDF, per germline (reference sequence). The CDR3 DNA reads as TGTGCCACCAGCAGAGCGGGAGGTCTTGGCACAGATACGCAGTATTTT. It codes for CATSRAGGLGTDTQYF. The full variable domain, with the rest looked up from reference TRBV15 and TRBJ2-3, is DAMVIQNPRYQVTQFGKPVTLSCSQTLNHNVMYWYQQKSSQAPKLLFHYYDKDFNNEADTPDNFQSRRPNTSFCFLDIRSPGLGDTAMYLCATSRAGGLGTDTQYFGPGTRLTVL.

This chain joins TRBV10-3 and TRBJ2-5; no clear D gene. Trimming stripped 6 bases from V and 2 bases from J, with 4 bases between. CDR3 size: 11 residues. In germline, CDR1 is ENHRY, CDR2 SYGVKD. The CDR3 is CAIRQQETQYF. Written as DNA, the CDR3 is TGTGCCATCAGGCAGCAAGAGACCCAGTACTTC.

The rearrangement uses TRBV14 and TRBJ2-5; possible D gene TRBD2, 6 bases. Germline V gene data show CDR1 as SGHDN and CDR2 as FVKESK. The CDR3 has 16 amino acids. V lost 4 bases and J lost 1, with 16 bases in between. CDR3 sequence: CASSPRLAQIQETQYF. In nucleotides, the CDR3 is TGTGCCAGCAGCCCCAGGCTAGCGCAGATCCAAGAGACCCAGTACTTC.

The count of this clone is one. The chain is built from TRBV6-1 and TRBJ1-1; D is unclear. Germline-derived CDR1 and CDR2 are MNHNS and SASEGT. CDR3 length: 12 amino acids. V lost 8 bases, J lost 0 bases, and 7 bases lay in between. CDR3 amino acids: CASLGLNTEAFF. Written as DNA, the CDR3 is TGTGCCAGCCTGGGCTTGAACACTGAAGCTTTCTTT.

This clone was counted a few times. The chain is built from TRBV15 and TRBJ1-2, with 7 bases that match TRBD1. With V trimmed by 8 bases and J by 5 bases, 5 bases remained unmatched. The CDR3 has 12 residues. Germline CDR1 LNHNV, CDR2 YYDKDF (reference sequence). CDR3 in amino acids: CATGQGGYGYTF. The CDR3 DNA reads TGTGCCACCGGTCAGGGGGGTTATGGCTACACCTTC.

This clone has just a few counts. The V gene is TRBV6-5, the J gene TRBJ2-3; 9 bases agree with TRBD1. CDR1 and CDR2 (germline): MNHEY, SVGAGI. The CDR3 contains 12 residues. Losses at the gene ends were 8 bases for V and 6 bases for J; bases not matched to a gene: 3. In DNA, the CDR3 is TGTGCCAGCCGGGACAGGGTTGATACGCAGTATTTT. It translates to CASRDRVDTQYF.

This clone showed up just a few times. The chain uses TRBV18 and TRBJ2-7, with D unresolved. CDR1 is KGHSH and CDR2 is LQKENI in the germline V gene. V lost 0 bases to trimming and J lost 0 bases, with 9 bases between them. This CDR3 comprises 15 residues. In DNA form, the CDR3 reads TGTGCCAGCTCACCACCGCAGGAATTCTCCTACGAGCAGTACTTC. This translates into CASSPPQEFSYEQYF. The complete variable domain, with remaining parts taken from reference TRBV18 and TRBJ2-7, reads NAGVMQNPRHLVRRRGQEARLRCSPMKGHSHVYWYRQLPEEGLKFMVYLQKENIIDESGMPKERFSAEFPKEGPSILRIQQVVRGDSAAYFCASSPPQEFSYEQYFGPGTRLTVT.

This sequence joins TRBV27 and TRBJ1-5; 7 bases are a match to TRBD1. Germline CDR1 and CDR2: MNHEY and SMNVEV (reference sequence). With 5 bases clipped from V and 4 bases from J, the junction kept 11 bases outside the gene matches. This CDR3 comprises 16 residues. This chain's CDR3 is CASSKSPGQNNQPQHF. The CDR3 coding sequence is TGTGCCAGCAGTAAAAGCCCGGGACAGAATAATCAGCCCCAGCATTTT.

This clone turned up a few times. The V gene is TRBV7-3, the J gene TRBJ2-1, with 11 bases aligning to TRBD2. CDR1 is SGHTA, CDR2 FQGTGA, per germline. The CDR3 loop spans 13 amino acids. The V segment lost 5 bases and the J segment 14 bases; nucleotides outside the gene matches: 8. The CDR3 nucleotides read TGTGCCAGCAGCGCGGGACTAGCGGCTCCTAAGTTCTTC. Translated, it gives CASSAGLAAPKFF.

This clone was recorded a few times. The rearrangement links TRBV6-5 to TRBJ2-5; tentative D call: TRBD2 (6 bases). Trimming took off 0 bases at V and 5 bases at J, with 16 bases between the two ends. This CDR3 has 16 amino acids. Germline loops: CDR1 MNHEY, CDR2 SVGAGI. This CDR3 is CASSYSNRELGETQYF. CDR3 nucleotides: TGTGCCAGCAGTTACTCGAACCGGGAGCTGGGTGAGACCCAGTACTTC.

Only a few counts were recorded for this clone. The V gene is TRBV18, the J gene TRBJ1-2, with D maybe TRBD1 (5 bases). V was clipped by 5 bases and J by 9 bases, with 13 bases between them. The CDR3 length is 12 residues. The germline CDR1 and CDR2 sequences are KGHSH and LQKENI. CDR3 bases: TGTGCCAGCTCAGGTGACAGTTCAAGCTACACCTTC. Translated: CASSGDSSSYTF.

This clone has more than one count but fewer than ten. J is TRBJ2-7 and V is TRBV30; 13 nucleotides line up with TRBD2. Germline lookup yields CDR1 GTSNPN and CDR2 SVGIG (reference sequence). The CDR3 is 16 residues long. With 0 bases clipped from V and 6 bases from J, the junction kept 8 bases outside the gene matches. The CDR3 nucleotides are TGTGCCTGGAGTGTACTAGCGGGAGGGCAAACTGGCGAGCAGTACTTC. The encoded protein is CAWSVLAGGQTGEQYF. Variable domain in full (rest from reference TRBV30 and TRBJ2-7): SQTIHQWPATLVQPVGSPLSLECTVEGTSNPNLYWYRQAAGRGLQLLFYSVGIGQISSEVPQNLSASRPQDRQFILSSKKLLLSDSGFYLCAWSVLAGGQTGEQYFGPGTRLTVT.

This clone appeared a few times. The chain couples TRBV2 to TRBJ2-1, with 8 bases fitting TRBD2. The V gene end was trimmed by 3 bases and the J gene end by 4 bases; junction bases not matched to a gene: 5. Looked up from germline, CDR1 is SNHLY and CDR2 is FYNNEI. The CDR3 covers 15 residues. The CDR3 is CASSDEASGYNEQFF. The DNA for the CDR3 is TGTGCCAGCAGTGATGAGGCTAGCGGGTACAATGAGCAGTTCTTC.

This sequence joins TRBV14 and TRBJ2-2; unclear D gene. CDR1 SGHDN and CDR2 FVKESK come from the germline V gene. Trimming took 1 base from V and 6 from J, leaving 6 bases between them. The CDR3 runs to 13 residues. In DNA, the CDR3 is TGTGCCAGCAGCCAAGTTCGGTCCGGGGAGCTGTTTTTT. It translates to CASSQVRSGELFF. The full variable domain, with the rest looked up from reference TRBV14 and TRBJ2-2, is EAGVTQFPSHSVIEKGQTVTLRCDPISGHDNLYWYRRVMGKEIKFLLHFVKESKQDESGMPNNRFLAERTGGTYSTLKVQPAELEDSGVYFCASSQVRSGELFFGEGSRLTVL.

This clone has a handful of counts. The J gene is TRBJ2-5, the V gene TRBV2; D is possibly TRBD2 (5 bases). The CDR3 sequence is 11 residues long. CDR1 is SNHLY and CDR2 is FYNNEI in the germline V gene. V lost 6 bases and J 3 bases, leaving 5 bases between the germline ends. CDR3 nucleotide sequence: TGTGCCAGCAGGGGAGAAGAGACCCAGTACTTC. This translates into CASRGEETQYF. The complete variable domain, with remaining parts taken from reference TRBV2 and TRBJ2-5, reads EPEVTQTPSHQVTQMGQEVILRCVPISNHLYFYWYRQILGQKVEFLVSFYNNEISEKSEIFDDQFSVERPDGSNFTLKIRSTKLEDSAMYFCASRGEETQYFGPGTRLLVL.

This clone has just a few counts. This sequence joins TRBV4-2 and TRBJ1-2; possible D gene TRBD1, 5 bases. Trimming removed 0 bases at V and 3 bases at J, with 14 bases between. The germline CDR1 and CDR2 sequences are LGHNA and YNFKEQ. This CDR3 is built from 16 residues. CDR3 residues: CASSQDRPGGDYGYTF. CDR3 DNA: TGTGCCAGCAGCCAAGATAGGCCGGGGGGAGACTATGGCTACACCTTC.

This clone has only a few counts. The CDR3 loop reads CASSWTGATDTQYF. The CDR3 nucleotides are TGCGCCAGCAGCTGGACAGGGGCGACAGATACGCAGTATTTT. The V and J genes are TRBV5-1 and TRBJ2-3, with TRBD1 matching over 9 bases. The germline V gene has CDR1 SGHRS and CDR2 YFSETQ. The CDR3 is 14 residues long. V lost 3 bases and J lost 3; bases outside the gene matches: 2.

This clone was observed a few times. The chain couples TRBV11-1 to TRBJ2-7; possibly TRBD2 for D (6 bases). Germline loops: CDR1 SGHAT, CDR2 FQDESV (reference sequence). V lost 6 bases and J 4 bases, leaving 13 bases between the germline ends. The CDR3 sequence is 13 residues long. In DNA, the CDR3 is TGTGCCAGCAGTTCGGAGGGCGGGTACGAGCAGTACTTC. This sequence encodes CASSSEGGYEQYF.

This clone was observed a few times. This specimen includes other DNA sequences encoding the same CDR3. The chain couples TRBV2 to TRBJ1-5, with TRBD1 matching over 8 bases. The CDR3 is made up of 14 amino acids. The V gene's germline CDR1 is SNHLY and CDR2 FYNNEI. V lost 6 bases to trimming and J lost 4 bases; unmatched junction nucleotides: 5. The CDR3 region has the DNA TGTGCCAGCAGGCTTACAGGGGGGAATCAGCCCCAGCATTTT. Its translation: CASRLTGGNQPQHF.

V usage is TRBV15 and J usage is TRBJ2-1; D may be TRBD2 (6 bases). Germline V gene data show CDR1 as LNHNV and CDR2 as YYDKDF (reference sequence). The CDR3 is 15 residues long. The V end was cut by 3 bases, the J end by 6 bases, with 15 bases between. The CDR3 region is CATSRDYVATNEQFF. The DNA of the CDR3 is TGTGCCACCAGCAGGGACTATGTCGCGACCAATGAGCAGTTCTTC.

This chain joins TRBV21-1 and TRBJ2-1; the table's D call of TRBD2 was not tested on the DNA. TRBV21-1 is listed as a pseudogene. The CDR3 sequence is 17 residues long. The CDR3 region has the DNA TGTGCCAGCCGCCGAACCCGGGTAGCGAATGACTACAATGAGCAGTTCTTC. Protein sequence: CASRRTRVANDYNEQFF.

The chain has TRBV27 and TRBJ1-1, with D possibly matching TRBD1 (5 bases). The CDR3 length is 14 residues. Germline CDR1 MNHEY, CDR2 SMNVEV (reference sequence). V lost 5 bases and J lost 2, with 12 bases in between. CDR3 DNA: TGTGCCAGCAGTCCCTCAGGGTTTAACACTGAAGCTTTCTTT. Amino acids: CASSPSGFNTEAFF.